A single sample gave rise to the 27 T cell receptor beta chains below, sequenced in a study of cytomegalovirus exposure and HLA in healthy donors. PCR involved 60 Vbeta and 13 Jbeta primers. The protocol was immunoSEQ multiplex PCR, while the TCRdb copy is restricted to in-frame clones and leaves out a portion. The sample includes fewer than 80,000 clones, around 67% seen only once; the top ten take 6.5% to 7.5%. The sequencing input was PBMCs. All receptors come from a woman aged 50 to 60 in good health and CMV-seropositive.

The gene calls are TRBV27 and TRBJ2-3, with 12 bases lining up with TRBD1. The ends lost 4 bases at V and 5 bases at J; junction bases unmatched: 10. This CDR3 has 17 amino acids. Germline V gives CDR1 MNHEY, CDR2 SMNVEV (reference sequence). The CDR3 DNA is TGTGCCAGCAGTTCCCCCCGGGACAGGGGGCATGGAGATACGCAGTATTTT. It translates to CASSSPRDRGHGDTQYF.

The chain joins TRBV2 to TRBJ1-5, with D perhaps matching TRBD1 (5 bases). Trimming cost V 4 bases and J 2 bases, with 12 bases left between them. This CDR3 spans 15 amino acids. The V gene's germline CDR1 is SNHLY and CDR2 FYNNEI. CDR3 coding DNA: TGTGCCAGCAGTGCTCAGGGATTGGGCAATCAGCCCCAGCATTTT. As protein: CASSAQGLGNQPQHF.

The rearrangement joins TRBV29-1 to TRBJ2-5, with 15 bases fitting TRBD2. V was pared by 6 bases and J by 4 bases, with 9 bases of the junction left unmatched. Germline lookup yields CDR1 SQVTM and CDR2 ANQGSEA. The CDR3 contains 16 residues. CDR3 sequence: CSVSGTSGGQGETQYF. CDR3 sequence (DNA): TGCAGCGTGTCCGGGACTAGCGGGGGGCAGGGAGAGACCCAGTACTTC.

The chain has TRBV6-1 and TRBJ2-3; D remains ambiguous. This CDR3 has 14 residues. V gave up 6 bases and J gave up 3 bases, with 13 bases separating them. The germline V gene encodes CDR1 MNHNS and CDR2 SASEGT. CDR3 sequence reads: CASSQVIPTDTQYF. In DNA form, the CDR3 reads TGTGCCAGCAGCCAGGTAATACCGACAGATACGCAGTATTTT.

The chain uses TRBV5-1 and TRBJ2-1; 11 bases map to TRBD2. Germline assignment: CDR1 SGHRS and CDR2 YFSETQ. The V and J ends lost 2 bases and 7 bases, in that order; junction bases with no gene match: 5. The CDR3 spans 15 residues. CDR3 amino acids: CASSFTTSGGNEQFF. For the CDR3, the DNA is TGCGCCAGCAGCTTTACCACTAGCGGGGGTAATGAGCAGTTCTTC.

The chain is built from TRBV5-6 and TRBJ1-2; TRBD1 might be the D (5 bases). Germline CDR1 reads SGHDT; CDR2 reads YYEEEE. The germline V and J ends were trimmed by 0 bases and 6 bases, with 9 bases remaining between them. This CDR3 spans 13 amino acids. The CDR3 sequence: CASSLVQGNGYTF. The CDR3 nucleotides are TGTGCCAGCAGCTTGGTTCAGGGTAATGGCTACACCTTC. The full variable domain, rest sourced from reference TRBV5-6 and TRBJ1-2, is DAGVTQSPTHLIKTRGQQVTLRCSPKSGHDTVSWYQQALGQGPQFIFQYYEEEERQRGNFPDRFSGHQFPNYSSELNVNALLLGDSALYLCASSLVQGNGYTFGSGTRLTVV.

This clone occurred once. This sequence joins TRBV19 and TRBJ1-1; 10 nucleotides line up with TRBD1. The trim removed 5 bases at V and 5 bases at J, leaving 8 bases unmatched. The germline V gene has CDR1 LNHDA and CDR2 SQIVND (reference sequence). This CDR3 spans 15 amino acids. The CDR3 DNA is TGTGCCAGTAGTCCATGGGACAGGGGTGGGACTGAAGCTTTCTTT. Protein sequence: CASSPWDRGGTEAFF.

The chain's CDR3 is CASSLSAPVGQGAPIHGYTF. CDR3 nucleotides: TGTGCCAGCAGTTTATCCGCCCCGGTGGGACAGGGGGCCCCGATTCATGGCTACACCTTC. This chain connects TRBV27 to TRBJ1-2, with 12 bases matching TRBD1. Germline trimming cut 0 bases from V and 6 bases from J; bases unmatched to any gene: 17. Germline V gene data show CDR1 as MNHEY and CDR2 as SMNVEV (reference sequence). This CDR3 contains 20 residues.

The chain uses TRBV18 and TRBJ2-7, with D possibly TRBD2 on 5 matching bases. Germline-derived CDR1 and CDR2 are KGHSH and LQKENI. The CDR3 contains 16 residues. Trimming shortened V by 3 bases and J by 6 bases, and 21 bases separated the two germline ends. The CDR3, as DNA: TGTGCCAGCTCACCGTCGAACGTCGGGCCCGCGGGCGAGCAGTACTTC. Translating it yields CASSPSNVGPAGEQYF.

V and J are TRBV10-3 and TRBJ2-7; 9 bases map to TRBD1. The CDR3 runs to 14 residues. Unmatched junction bases numbered 9, after V lost 9 bases and J lost 3 bases. Germline CDR1 ENHRY, CDR2 SYGVKD. The CDR3 region has the DNA TGTGCCATTTATGCAGGGACAGGGAACTACGAGCAGTACTTC. Its protein is CAIYAGTGNYEQYF.

To note about this clone: A read error may produce the germline difference seen at one junction end. The V and J genes are TRBV4-1 and TRBJ1-6, with TRBD1 as a possible D gene (5 bases). This CDR3 comprises 16 residues. Germline values: CDR1 MGHRA, CDR2 YSYEKL. CDR3 residues: CASSQEGGELNSPPHF. CDR3 in DNA: TGCGCCAGCAGCCAAGAGGGGGGGGAACTTAATTCACCCCCCCACTTT.

This chain uses TRBV5-4 with TRBJ2-2; 7 nucleotides align to TRBD2. Per the germline V gene, CDR1 is SGHNT and CDR2 is YYREEE (reference sequence). Unmatched junction bases numbered 8, after V lost 4 bases and J lost 2 bases. CDR3 length equals 16 residues. CDR3 region: CASSRGLEANTGELFF. The CDR3 DNA reads as TGTGCCAGCAGCCGCGGACTAGAAGCTAACACCGGGGAGCTGTTTTTT.

This clone has only one observation. The chain carries TRBV5-5 and TRBJ2-3, with D perhaps matching TRBD2 (5 bases). Trimming shortened V by 4 bases and J by 0 bases, and 12 bases separated the two germline ends. The CDR3 spans 15 residues. Germline V CDR1 and CDR2: SGHKS, YYEKEE (reference sequence). The CDR3 DNA reads TGTGCCAGCAGCCGAGGGTTATCTAGCACAGATACGCAGTATTTT. As protein: CASSRGLSSTDTQYF. Supplemented by reference TRBV5-5 and TRBJ2-3, the full variable domain reads DAGVTQSPTHLIKTRGQQVTLRCSPISGHKSVSWYQQVLGQGPQFIFQYYEKEERGRGNFPDRFSARQFPNYSSELNVNALLLGDSALYLCASSRGLSSTDTQYFGPGTRLTVL.

The CDR3 is CASSLVGAAPHYEQYV. CDR3 coding DNA: TGCGCCAGCAGCTTGGTAGGCGCAGCCCCTCACTACGAGCAGTACGTC. This chain links TRBV5-1 with TRBJ2-7; D remains unclear. The CDR3 consists of 16 residues. Germline V gene lookup returns CDR1 SGHRS and CDR2 YFSETQ. V was clipped by 0 bases and J by 3 bases, with 16 bases between them.

The V gene is TRBV28, the J gene TRBJ1-1; D is perhaps TRBD1 (6 bases). Trimming shortened V by 6 bases and J by 0 bases, and 11 bases separated the two germline ends. Germline values: CDR1 MDHEN, CDR2 SYDVKM. There are 14 residues in the CDR3. CDR3 sequence (DNA): TGTGCCAGCAGAAACCAGGGGATGAACACTGAAGCTTTCTTT. Translation gives CASRNQGMNTEAFF.

The gene calls are TRBV27 and TRBJ2-7, with 7 bases lining up with TRBD2. The CDR3 runs to 17 residues. Per germline, CDR1 MNHEY and CDR2 SMNVEV (reference sequence). The J segment lost 7 bases and the V segment lost 4 bases, leaving 19 bases of the junction unmatched. The DNA for the CDR3 is TGTGCCAGCAGTTCTACGTCCTGGCTAGCGGCAATAGAGGAGCAGTACTTC. Amino acids: CASSSTSWLAAIEEQYF.

This clone occurred a few times. V usage is TRBV2 and J usage is TRBJ2-1, with 11 bases that match TRBD2. This CDR3 is 15 amino acids long. The V segment lost 6 bases and the J segment 6 bases; nucleotides outside the gene matches: 7. Germline values: CDR1 SNHLY, CDR2 FYNNEI. The CDR3 loop reads CASRGTSGGLNEQFF. CDR3 DNA: TGTGCCAGCAGAGGCACTAGCGGGGGCCTCAATGAGCAGTTCTTC.

This clone was counted a few times. The CDR3 sequence: CASSLVRGSTDTQYF. CDR3 in DNA: TGTGCCAGCAGCTTAGTCAGGGGCAGCACAGATACGCAGTATTTT. The chain uses TRBV11-2 and TRBJ2-3; perhaps TRBD1 as D (6 bases). The CDR3 is 15 amino acids. Germline lookup yields CDR1 SGHAT and CDR2 FQNNGV. The ends were cut back, 1 base at V and 0 bases at J, with 8 bases in the middle.

The chain couples TRBV2 to TRBJ2-5; D remains unclear. This CDR3 is 13 amino acids long. Looked up from germline, CDR1 is SNHLY and CDR2 is FYNNEI. The V and J ends lost 5 bases and 0 bases respectively, with 7 bases between them. This chain's CDR3 is CASSPRDQETQYF. The CDR3 nucleotides are TGTGCCAGCAGTCCCCGGGACCAAGAGACCCAGTACTTC.

V is TRBV18 and J is TRBJ2-1; TRBD2 matches 13 bases. In germline, CDR1 is KGHSH, CDR2 LQKENI. CDR3 size: 16 residues. The V and J ends lost 4 bases and 7 bases, in that order; junction bases with no gene match: 7. CDR3 sequence reads: CASSLLLAGGPNEQFF. Here the CDR3 DNA reads TGTGCCAGCTCACTCTTACTAGCGGGGGGGCCAAATGAGCAGTTCTTC.

The chain has TRBV5-1 and TRBJ1-4, with 8 bases matching TRBD1. Germline V gives CDR1 SGHRS, CDR2 YFSETQ. V was pared by 3 bases and J by 5 bases, with 9 bases of the junction left unmatched. The length of the CDR3 is 16 residues. The CDR3: CASSSRRTGPNEKLFF. The CDR3 DNA is TGCGCCAGCAGCTCCCGCCGGACAGGGCCGAATGAAAAACTGTTTTTT. Full variable domain (remainder filled in from reference TRBV5-1 and TRBJ1-4): KAGVTQTPRYLIKTRGQQVTLSCSPISGHRSVSWYQQTPGQGLQFLFEYFSETQRNKGNFPGRFSGRQFSNSRSEMNVSTLELGDSALYLCASSSRRTGPNEKLFFGSGTQLSVL.

The genes are TRBV5-1 and TRBJ2-3; 7 bases align to TRBD2. Germline V CDR1 and CDR2: SGHRS, YFSETQ. The CDR3 covers 16 residues. After removal of 4 bases from V and 1 base from J, the junction contained 9 bases not matched to a gene. CDR3 nucleotides: TGCGCCAGCAGCCCGGTTTGGGGGAGGGGCACAGATACGCAGTATTTT. Its protein is CASSPVWGRGTDTQYF. The full variable domain, rest sourced from reference TRBV5-1 and TRBJ2-3, is KAGVTQTPRYLIKTRGQQVTLSCSPISGHRSVSWYQQTPGQGLQFLFEYFSETQRNKGNFPGRFSGRQFSNSRSEMNVSTLELGDSALYLCASSPVWGRGTDTQYFGPGTRLTVL.

This chain joins TRBV9 and TRBJ2-7, with no clear D. The CDR3 contains 13 residues. Germline lookup yields CDR1 SGDLS and CDR2 YYNGEE. The ends were cut back, 3 bases at V and 3 bases at J, with 10 bases in the middle. The DNA of the CDR3 is TGTGCCAGCAGCGAATGCGTACACTACGAGCAGTACGTC. Translating gives CASSECVHYEQYV.

The chain employs TRBV9 and TRBJ1-3; unclear D gene. V was clipped by 6 bases and J by 4 bases, with 5 bases between them. The CDR3 runs 11 residues. Germline V lookup: CDR1 SGDLS, CDR2 YYNGEE. CDR3 residues: CASKRGNTIYF. CDR3 in DNA: TGTGCCAGCAAGCGGGGAAACACCATATATTTT.

This clone came up once. The V and J genes are TRBV6-1 and TRBJ2-6, with D possibly being TRBD1 (6 bases). The CDR3 totals 14 residues. The germline V gene has CDR1 MNHNS and CDR2 SASEGT. V lost 10 bases and J lost 3, with 13 bases in between. For the CDR3, the DNA is TGTGCCATCGTAGCAGGGGATGGGGCCAACGTCCTGACTTTC. As protein: CAIVAGDGANVLTF.

The chain uses TRBV7-3 and TRBJ2-3; 11 bases map to TRBD2. The CDR3 has 19 residues. Unmatched junction bases numbered 10, after V lost 2 bases and J lost 0 bases. CDR1 and CDR2 (germline): SGHTA, FQGTGA. CDR3 sequence reads: CASSLGVASGGPSTDTQYF. The CDR3 nucleotides read TGTGCCAGCAGCTTAGGGGTGGCTAGCGGGGGGCCTAGCACAGATACGCAGTATTTT.

The genes are TRBV7-9 and TRBJ1-4, with 7 bases fitting TRBD1. V lost 4 bases and J lost 0; bases outside the gene matches: 2. The CDR3 contains 15 residues. Germline CDR1 SEHNR, CDR2 FQNEAQ (reference sequence). In DNA form, the CDR3 reads TGTGCCAGCAGCTCCGGACAGGCAACTAATGAAAAACTGTTTTTT. This gives the protein CASSSGQATNEKLFF.